The clone carrying this T cell receptor beta chain has a single count. The antigen is undetermined. Execution of the assay was at deep level. Over several immunoSEQ plates, each subset's genomic DNA was distributed in even portions. Repertoires were generated with immunoSEQ multiplex PCR, while TCRdb's copy carries only in-frame clones and drops some. This sample has around 2,000,000 clones, with approximately 94% found just once. Naive CD8 isolation took CD45RO-negative cells positively selected for CCR7 and excluded terminally differentiated effector memory CD45RA+ cells. There were no recent acute infections or vaccinations among the donors, who were healthy HIV-negative adults. Germline V gene data show CDR1 as SGHRS and CDR2 as YFSETQ. The V segment lost 0 bases and the J segment 6 bases; nucleotides outside the gene matches: 6. The CDR3 loop spans 17 amino acids. These data are taken from a study of shared clonotypes between healthy human individuals. Findings and limits, study-wide: All-four-donor shared clonotypes had higher generation probabilities than non-shared clonotypes did.

Material for sequencing was naive CD8+ T cells from PBMCs. The genes are TRBV5-1 and TRBJ2-3, with 14 bases matching TRBD2. This TCR came from a man aged 18 to 29 in good health. Some clones in this sample may be carry-over from other donors' samples. CDR3 loop: CASSLDGTSGSVDTQYF. CDR3 nucleotides: TGCGCCAGCAGCTTGGACGGGACTAGCGGGAGTGTGGATACGCAGTATTTT.